The rows below give T cell receptor beta chains drawn from one sample of a study of cytomegalovirus exposure and HLA in healthy donors. Assay used: immunoSEQ multiplex PCR; TCRdb lists only in-frame clones, some missing. This sample lists just over 80,000 clones; its ten largest clones have about 1.1%. Sample: PBMCs. These receptors were obtained from a woman younger than 45 in good health and CMV-seronegative. The CDR3 runs from the conserved cysteine through the conserved F or W. D genes are given only for firm matches.

>TRBV30|NA|TRBJ1-2
CAWSSGLYYGYTF
>TRBV6-1|NA|TRBJ2-4
CASSEFAEVNIQYF
>TRBV11-2|TRBD2|TRBJ2-1
CASSSLAGGLNEQFF
>TRBV30|NA|TRBJ1-3
CAWRDGGSSGNTIYF
>TRBV7-2|NA|TRBJ2-1
CASSRAGVGNEQFF
>TRBV7-9|TRBD1|TRBJ1-2
CASSPGQGRYGYTF
>TRBV18|NA|TRBJ2-1
CASSPGSEQFF
>TRBV15|NA|TRBJ2-7
CATSRAPAGEWEQYF
>TRBV15|TRBD1|TRBJ1-5
CATSPTGLGNQPQHF
>TRBV18|NA|TRBJ1-2
CASSPGSGASNYGYTF
>TRBV19|NA|TRBJ1-1
CASGTANTEAFF
>TRBV6-6|NA|TRBJ1-5
CASSYAGRNSNQPQHF
>TRBV5-1|TRBD2|TRBJ2-1
CASSGGLAVYNEQFF
>TRBV6-1|NA|TRBJ1-1
CASSEGWAGEAFF
>TRBV7-9|TRBD1|TRBJ2-5
CASSSGQGAVWEQYF